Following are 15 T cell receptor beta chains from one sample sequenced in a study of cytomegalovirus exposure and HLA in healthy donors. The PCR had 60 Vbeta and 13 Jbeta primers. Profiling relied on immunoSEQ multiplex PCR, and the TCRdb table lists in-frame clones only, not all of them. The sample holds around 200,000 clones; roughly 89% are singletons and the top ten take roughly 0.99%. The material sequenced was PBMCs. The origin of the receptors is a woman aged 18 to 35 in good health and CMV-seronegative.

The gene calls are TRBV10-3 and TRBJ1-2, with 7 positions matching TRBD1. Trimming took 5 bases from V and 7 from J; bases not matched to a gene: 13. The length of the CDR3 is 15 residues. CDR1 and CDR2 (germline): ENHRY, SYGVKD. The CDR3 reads CAISKELDRVGGYTF. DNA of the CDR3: TGTGCCATCAGTAAAGAACTAGACAGGGTTGGTGGCTACACCTTC.

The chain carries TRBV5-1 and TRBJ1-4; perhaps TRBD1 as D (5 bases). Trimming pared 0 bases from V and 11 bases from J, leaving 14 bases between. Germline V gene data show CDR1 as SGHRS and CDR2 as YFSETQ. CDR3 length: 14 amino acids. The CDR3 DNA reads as TGCGCCAGCAGCTTGGGGCGGTGGGGCGAGAAACTGTTTTTT. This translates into CASSLGRWGEKLFF.

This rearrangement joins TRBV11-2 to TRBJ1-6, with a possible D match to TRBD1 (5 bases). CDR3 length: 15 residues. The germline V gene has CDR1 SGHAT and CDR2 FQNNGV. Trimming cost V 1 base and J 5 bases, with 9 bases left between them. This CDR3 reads CASSLGAGNNSPLHF. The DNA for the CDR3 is TGTGCCAGCAGCTTAGGGGCAGGGAATAATTCACCCCTCCACTTT. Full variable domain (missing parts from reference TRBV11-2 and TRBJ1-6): EAGVAQSPRYKIIEKRQSVAFWCNPISGHATLYWYQQILGQGPKLLIQFQNNGVVDDSQLPKDRFSAERLKGVDSTLKIQPAKLEDSAVYLCASSLGAGNNSPLHFGNGTRLTVT.

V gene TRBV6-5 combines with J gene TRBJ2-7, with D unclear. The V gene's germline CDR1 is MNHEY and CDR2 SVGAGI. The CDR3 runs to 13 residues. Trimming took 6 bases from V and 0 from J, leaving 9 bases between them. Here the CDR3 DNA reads TGTGCCAGCAGGCGGTCCTCCTCCTACGAGCAGTACTTC. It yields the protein CASRRSSSYEQYF.

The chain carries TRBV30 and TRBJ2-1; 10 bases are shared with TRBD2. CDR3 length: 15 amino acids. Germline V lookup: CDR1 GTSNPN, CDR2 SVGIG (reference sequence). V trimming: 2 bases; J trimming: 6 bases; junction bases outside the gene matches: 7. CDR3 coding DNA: TGTGCCTGGAGTAGACTAGCGGGTTTGGGCAATGAGCAGTTCTTC. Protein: CAWSRLAGLGNEQFF.

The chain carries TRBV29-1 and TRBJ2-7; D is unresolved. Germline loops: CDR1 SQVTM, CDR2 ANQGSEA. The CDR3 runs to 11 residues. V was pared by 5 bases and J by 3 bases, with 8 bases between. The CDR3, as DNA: TGCAGCGTTTTTACTGGCTACGAGCAGTACTTC. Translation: CSVFTGYEQYF.

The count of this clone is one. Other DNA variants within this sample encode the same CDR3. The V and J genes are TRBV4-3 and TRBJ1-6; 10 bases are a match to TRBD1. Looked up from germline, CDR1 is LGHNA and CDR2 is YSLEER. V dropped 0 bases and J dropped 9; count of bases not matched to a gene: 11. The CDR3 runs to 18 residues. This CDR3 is CASSQEKGPGQGFSPLHF. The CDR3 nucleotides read TGCGCCAGCAGCCAAGAAAAGGGACCGGGACAGGGGTTTTCACCCCTCCACTTT.

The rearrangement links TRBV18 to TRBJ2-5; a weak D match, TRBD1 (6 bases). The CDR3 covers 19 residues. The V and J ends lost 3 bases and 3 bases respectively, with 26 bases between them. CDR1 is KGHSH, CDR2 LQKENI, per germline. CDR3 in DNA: TGTGCCAGCTCACCGGGGATCATAACAGGGTCGGGTACCAAAGAGACCCAGTACTTC. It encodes CASSPGIITGSGTKETQYF.

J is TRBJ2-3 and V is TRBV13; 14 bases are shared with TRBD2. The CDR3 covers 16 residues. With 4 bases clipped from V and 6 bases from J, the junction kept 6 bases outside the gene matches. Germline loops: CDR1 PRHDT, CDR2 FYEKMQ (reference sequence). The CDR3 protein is CASSYGTSGGDDTQYF. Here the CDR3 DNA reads TGTGCCAGCAGCTACGGGACTAGCGGGGGTGACGATACGCAGTATTTT.

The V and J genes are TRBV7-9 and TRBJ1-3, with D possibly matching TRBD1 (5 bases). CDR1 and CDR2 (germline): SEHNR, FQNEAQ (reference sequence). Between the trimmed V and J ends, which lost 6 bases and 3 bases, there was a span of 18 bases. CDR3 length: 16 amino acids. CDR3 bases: TGTGCCAGCAGGGAGTGGGGCCGTGCAGATGGAAACACCATATATTTT. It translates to CASREWGRADGNTIYF.

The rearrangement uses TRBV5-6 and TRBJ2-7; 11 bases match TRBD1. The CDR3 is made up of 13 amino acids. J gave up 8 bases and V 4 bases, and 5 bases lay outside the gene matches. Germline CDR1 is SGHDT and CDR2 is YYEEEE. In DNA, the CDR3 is TGTGCCAGCAGCCTGGGACAGGGGGGCCAGCAGTACTTC. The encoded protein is CASSLGQGGQQYF.

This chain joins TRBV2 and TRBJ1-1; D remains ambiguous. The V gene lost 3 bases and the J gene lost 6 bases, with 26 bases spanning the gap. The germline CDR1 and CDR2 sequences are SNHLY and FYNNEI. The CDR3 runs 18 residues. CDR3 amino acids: CASSDVMGNGWGDAEAFF. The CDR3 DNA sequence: TGTGCCAGCAGTGATGTCATGGGGAATGGCTGGGGAGACGCTGAAGCTTTCTTT.

CDR3: CASTGPGTGTEAFF. For the CDR3, the DNA is TGTGCCAGCACGGGCCCCGGGACAGGCACTGAAGCTTTCTTT. V gene TRBV2 combines with J gene TRBJ1-1; 8 positions match TRBD1. The V and J ends lost 7 bases and 4 bases, in that order; junction bases with no gene match: 8. Germline-derived CDR1 and CDR2 are SNHLY and FYNNEI. The CDR3 sequence is 14 residues long.

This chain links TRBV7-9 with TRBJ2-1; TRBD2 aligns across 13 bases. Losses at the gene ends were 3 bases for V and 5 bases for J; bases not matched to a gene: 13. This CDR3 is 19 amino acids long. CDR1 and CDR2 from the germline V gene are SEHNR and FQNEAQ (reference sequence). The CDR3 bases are TGTGCCAGCAGCTTCGCCCCACTACTAGCGGGAGGGCCACACAATGAGCAGTTCTTC. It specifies CASSFAPLLAGGPHNEQFF.

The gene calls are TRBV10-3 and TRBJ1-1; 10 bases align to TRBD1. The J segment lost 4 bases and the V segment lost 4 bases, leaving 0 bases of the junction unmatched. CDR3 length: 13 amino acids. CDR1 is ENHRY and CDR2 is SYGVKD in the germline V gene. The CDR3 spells CAISGTGGTEAFF. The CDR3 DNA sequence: TGTGCCATCAGTGGGACAGGGGGCACTGAAGCTTTCTTT.